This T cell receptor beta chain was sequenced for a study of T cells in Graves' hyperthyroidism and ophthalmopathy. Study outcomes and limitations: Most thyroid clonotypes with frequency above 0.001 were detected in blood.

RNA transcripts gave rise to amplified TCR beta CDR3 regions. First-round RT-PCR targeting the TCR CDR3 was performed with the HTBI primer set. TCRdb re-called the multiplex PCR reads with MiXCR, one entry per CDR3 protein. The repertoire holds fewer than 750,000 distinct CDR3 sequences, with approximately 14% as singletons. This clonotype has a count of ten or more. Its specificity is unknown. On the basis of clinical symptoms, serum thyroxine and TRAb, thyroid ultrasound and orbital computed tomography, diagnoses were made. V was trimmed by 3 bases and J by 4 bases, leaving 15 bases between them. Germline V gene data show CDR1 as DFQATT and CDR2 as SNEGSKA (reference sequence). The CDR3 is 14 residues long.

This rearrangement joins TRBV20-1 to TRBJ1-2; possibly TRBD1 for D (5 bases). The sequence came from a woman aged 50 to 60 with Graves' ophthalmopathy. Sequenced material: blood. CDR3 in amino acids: CSARPEPGAYGYTF. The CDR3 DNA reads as TGCAGTGCTAGGCCGGAACCTGGGGCCTATGGCTACACCTTC.